What follows is one T cell receptor (beta chain) and its context. Its antigen remains unknown. This record comes from a study of cytomegalovirus exposure and HLA in healthy donors. Study-level findings and limits: Confirmation was obtained in vitro that a few CMV-associated chains are specific for CMV antigens. In the analysis, some V segments, TRBV6-2 and TRBV6-3 included, were excluded as indistinguishable. The number of N-insertions in an Asian-associated ancestry cluster was reportedly below the 666-donor mean in a later analysis. Accounts indicate the classifier identified cytomegalovirus status with strong specificity and sensitivity.

The PCR made use of 60 Vbeta and 13 Jbeta primers. Sequencing used immunoSEQ multiplex PCR; TCRdb keeps in-frame clones, though not all of them. Here the sample spans 110,000 or so clones, 75% to 90% being singletons. Germline V lookup: CDR1 LNHDA, CDR2 SQIVND (reference sequence). Losses at the gene ends were 6 bases for V and 5 bases for J; bases not matched to a gene: 4. CDR3 size: 13 residues. The sequencing input was PBMCs. V and J are TRBV19 and TRBJ2-5; 9 bases match TRBD1. The receptor's source is a man younger than 40 in good health and CMV-seropositive. Here the CDR3 reads CASSGTGRETQYF. The CDR3 DNA is TGTGCCAGTAGCGGGACAGGGCGGGAGACCCAGTACTTC.